This passage covers 25 T cell receptor beta chains from one sample sequenced in a study of cytomegalovirus exposure and HLA in healthy donors (TCRdb year 2017). Receptor amplification or capture employed the immunoSEQ multiplex PCR assay. A mixture of 60 forward primers for TCR Vbeta segments and 13 reverse primers for TCR Jbeta segments was used in the multiplex PCR. TCRdb stores this immuneACCESS table with in-frame sequences only. Part of the clones is absent; in the studies checked, under half of the shortfall reflects unresolved V genes, and no reason is known for the rest. This sample gives tens of thousands of clones in total; about 60% of them show up just once. The ten largest clones take up approximately 16% of the sample. Sequencing used PBMCs. The receptors originated from a woman aged 40 to 55 in good health and CMV-seropositive.

The CDR3 loop is CASSRRTSGGPEQFF. CDR3 DNA sequence: TGCGCCAGCAGCAGACGGACTAGCGGGGGGCCGGAGCAGTTCTTC. The V gene is TRBV5-1, the J gene TRBJ2-1; 14 bases are a match to TRBD2. The CDR3 is 15 amino acids. Germline assignment: CDR1 SGHRS and CDR2 YFSETQ. The trim removed 4 bases at V and 10 bases at J, leaving 7 bases unmatched. Drawing the rest from reference TRBV5-1 and TRBJ2-1, the complete variable domain is KAGVTQTPRYLIKTRGQQVTLSCSPISGHRSVSWYQQTPGQGLQFLFEYFSETQRNKGNFPGRFSGRQFSNSRSEMNVSTLELGDSALYLCASSRRTSGGPEQFFGPGTRLTVL.

The chain employs TRBV10-3 and TRBJ2-3; D is possibly TRBD1 (6 bases). The V gene's germline CDR1 is ENHRY and CDR2 SYGVKD. The CDR3 is 15 residues long. V lost 7 bases and J 2 bases, leaving 16 bases between the germline ends. CDR3 sequence reads: CAIMRAQGTTDTQYF. Here the CDR3 DNA reads TGTGCCATCATGCGGGCCCAGGGGACCACAGATACGCAGTATTTT.

Only a few counts were recorded for this clone. The J gene is TRBJ1-3, the V gene TRBV10-3, with 8 nucleotides matching TRBD1. The CDR3 is made up of 14 amino acids. Germline-derived CDR1 and CDR2 are ENHRY and SYGVKD. The V segment lost 5 bases and the J segment 4 bases; nucleotides outside the gene matches: 4. CDR3 protein: CAISSGQGGNTIYF. CDR3 nucleotide sequence: TGTGCCATCAGTTCCGGACAGGGAGGAAACACCATATATTTT.

This rearrangement joins TRBV4-1 to TRBJ2-1, with 10 bases identical to TRBD2. The V gene's germline CDR1 is MGHRA and CDR2 YSYEKL. The CDR3 extends over 17 amino acids. The V segment lost 0 bases and the J segment 5 bases; nucleotides outside the gene matches: 7. The CDR3 nucleotides are TGCGCCAGCAGCCAAGAAGGATCTAGCGGGGGAGACAATGAGCAGTTCTTC. Its protein product is CASSQEGSSGGDNEQFF.

This sequence joins TRBV7-6 and TRBJ1-3; D ambiguous. CDR1 SGHVS and CDR2 FNYEAQ come from the germline V gene. The CDR3 is 19 amino acids. V gave up 4 bases and J gave up 0 bases, with 22 bases separating them. The CDR3 is CASSYSIRDSDPSGNTIYF. The DNA of the CDR3 is TGTGCCAGCAGCTACAGCATTCGGGATTCGGACCCCTCTGGAAACACCATATATTTT.

This sequence joins TRBV7-3 and TRBJ2-7; TRBD1 matches at 11 bases. Germline V gene data show CDR1 as SGHTA and CDR2 as FQGTGA. The CDR3 runs to 16 residues. J gave up 4 bases and V 2 bases, and 7 bases lay outside the gene matches. The CDR3 spells CASSLRKDRGQYEQYF. The DNA for the CDR3 is TGTGCCAGCAGCTTACGAAAGGACAGGGGGCAGTACGAGCAGTACTTC.

The chain couples TRBV4-3 to TRBJ1-2, with 10 positions matching TRBD1. This CDR3 is 14 amino acids long. CDR1 LGHNA and CDR2 YSLEER come from the germline V gene. The junction had 5 bases not matched to a gene; V was cut back by 4 bases and J by 6 bases. The CDR3 is CASSPRDRGNGYTF. For the CDR3, the DNA is TGCGCCAGCAGCCCCCGGGACAGGGGCAATGGCTACACCTTC.

V is TRBV18 and J is TRBJ1-1; no clear D. The ends were cut back, 3 bases at V and 2 bases at J, with 10 bases in the middle. This CDR3 region has 14 residues. Germline loops: CDR1 KGHSH, CDR2 LQKENI. CDR3 DNA: TGTGCCAGCTCACCCCGACCGGGAAACACTGAAGCTTTCTTT. This translates into CASSPRPGNTEAFF. Full variable domain (outside the CDR3, taken from reference TRBV18 and TRBJ1-1): NAGVMQNPRHLVRRRGQEARLRCSPMKGHSHVYWYRQLPEEGLKFMVYLQKENIIDESGMPKERFSAEFPKEGPSILRIQQVVRGDSAAYFCASSPRPGNTEAFFGQGTRLTVV.

With regard to this clone: The CDR3 carries no conserved terminal phenylalanine or tryptophan, so it likely arises from a read error. The V gene is TRBV4-3, the J gene TRBJ1-1, with D tentatively TRBD1 (5 bases). Germline loops: CDR1 LGHNA, CDR2 YSLEER. The CDR3 runs to 15 residues. Between the trimmed V and J ends, which lost 4 bases and 4 bases, there was a span of 16 bases. The CDR3 is CASSPWRGAGTEAFL. The CDR3 DNA reads TGCGCCAGCAGCCCTTGGAGGGGAGCGGGCACTGAAGCTTTCCTT.

Remarks on this clone: The germline gene is not matched at one end of the junction; a read error may be the cause. The chain couples TRBV25-1 to TRBJ1-4; 8 bases are a match to TRBD1. CDR3 length: 17 residues. Per germline, CDR1 MGHDK and CDR2 SYGVNS. The CDR3 DNA is TGTGCCAGCAGTGAATACTGGACAGGGCCCCGTAATGGAAAACTGTTTTTT. Amino acids: CASSEYWTGPRNGKLFF.

This clone appeared a few times. The CDR3 DNA sequence: TGCAGCGTTGAAGAGAGAGGGTTGGATGGGCAGTACTTC. Amino acid sequence: CSVEERGLDGQYF. The V and J genes are TRBV29-1 and TRBJ2-7, with D perhaps matching TRBD2 (5 bases). Trimming removed 0 bases from V and 9 bases from J, with 15 bases in between. This CDR3 has 13 residues. In germline, CDR1 is SQVTM, CDR2 ANQGSEA.

The CDR3 nucleotides are TGTGCCAGCACTCCGACCTGGGGAGGGACTGAAGCTTTCTTT. This translates into CASTPTWGGTEAFF. The genes are TRBV28 and TRBJ1-1; D remains unclear. V gave up 7 bases and J gave up 5 bases, with 17 bases separating them. The length of the CDR3 is 14 residues. Germline loops: CDR1 MDHEN, CDR2 SYDVKM.

The V gene is TRBV2, the J gene TRBJ2-1, with D perhaps matching TRBD2 (6 bases). There are 15 residues in the CDR3. In germline, CDR1 is SNHLY, CDR2 FYNNEI. Trimming took 4 bases from V and 7 from J, leaving 17 bases between them. The CDR3 DNA is TGTGCCAGCAGTGTCCTTAGCGGTCTGTTTAATGAGCAGTTCTTC. Protein: CASSVLSGLFNEQFF.

The chain couples TRBV28 to TRBJ2-7, with TRBD2 matching over 8 bases. Germline V lookup: CDR1 MDHEN, CDR2 SYDVKM. CDR3 length: 16 residues. V was pared by 3 bases and J by 0 bases, with 7 bases of the junction left unmatched. The CDR3, as DNA: TGTGCCAGCAGTTTTCCTCGGGGGGGCTCCTCCTACGAGCAGTACTTC. Residues: CASSFPRGGSSYEQYF. The full variable domain, with the rest looked up from reference TRBV28 and TRBJ2-7, is DVKVTQSSRYLVKRTGEKVFLECVQDMDHENMFWYRQDPGLGLRLIYFSYDVKMKEKGDIPEGYSVSREKKERFSLILESASTNQTSMYLCASSFPRGGSSYEQYFGPGTRLTVT.

The chain carries TRBV29-1 and TRBJ2-5, with 8 bases aligning to TRBD1. With the DNA end fitting TRBJ2-7 better, the J assignment may be wrong. The CDR3 totals 15 residues. Germline lookup yields CDR1 SQVTM and CDR2 ANQGSEA. DNA for the CDR3: TGCAGCGTAGTTCAAAACAGGGGGAGCTCCTACGAGCAGTACTTC. This encodes CSVVQNRGSSYEQYF.

J is TRBJ1-2 and V is TRBV19, with D possibly matching TRBD1 (5 bases). This CDR3 spans 12 amino acids. CDR1 and CDR2 from the germline V gene are LNHDA and SQIVND (reference sequence). Between the trimmed V and J ends, which lost 9 bases and 7 bases, there was a span of 15 bases. In nucleotides, the CDR3 is TGTGCCAGCGCTTCAGGGTTGAGTGGCTACACCTTC. This gives the protein CASASGLSGYTF. The full variable domain, in which reference TRBV19 and TRBJ1-2 provide the parts outside the CDR3, is DGGITQSPKYLFRKEGQNVTLSCEQNLNHDAMYWYRQDPGQGLRLIYYSQIVNDFQKGDIAEGYSVSREKKESFPLTVTSAQKNPTAFYLCASASGLSGYTFGSGTRLTVV.

V is TRBV19 and J is TRBJ2-3, with 11 bases lining up with TRBD2. Germline assignment: CDR1 LNHDA and CDR2 SQIVND (reference sequence). The CDR3 is made up of 14 amino acids. V shed 7 bases and J 4 bases; nucleotides not matched to a gene: 4. The DNA for the CDR3 is TGTGCCAGTACTAGCGGGAGGTGGGCAGATACGCAGTATTTT. Amino acids: CASTSGRWADTQYF.

The chain employs TRBV5-4 and TRBJ1-2; 7 bases align to TRBD1. Trimming at V came to 4 bases and at J to 4 bases, leaving 4 bases not matched to a gene. From germline, CDR1 is SGHNT and CDR2 YYREEE (reference sequence). The CDR3 contains 13 residues. This chain's CDR3 is CASSAQGIYGYTF. For the CDR3, the DNA is TGTGCCAGCAGCGCACAGGGGATCTATGGCTACACCTTC.

The chain employs TRBV28 and TRBJ2-5; 8 bases align to TRBD1. CDR3 length equals 14 residues. V was pared by 6 bases and J by 4 bases, with 7 bases of the junction left unmatched. Germline V lookup: CDR1 MDHEN, CDR2 SYDVKM. CDR3 region: CASRRPGGPETQYF. The CDR3 DNA sequence: TGTGCCAGCAGAAGACCAGGGGGCCCAGAGACCCAGTACTTC.

The rearrangement uses TRBV7-2 and TRBJ1-1, with a weak D call TRBD1 (5 bases). The CDR3 is 14 residues long. Germline assignment: CDR1 SGHTA and CDR2 FQGNSA. With 5 bases removed from V and 1 base from J, the gap between germline ends came to 11 bases. CDR3 in amino acids: CASSLMGPNTEAFF. The CDR3 nucleotides are TGTGCCAGCAGCCTCATGGGGCCGAACACTGAAGCTTTCTTT.

This chain uses TRBV7-6 with TRBJ2-7; D might be TRBD2 (6 bases). Trimming pared 5 bases from V and 4 bases from J, leaving 18 bases between. The CDR3 has 15 amino acids. CDR1 SGHVS and CDR2 FNYEAQ come from the germline V gene. CDR3 nucleotide sequence: TGTGCCAGCAGCCTACAACCGGGACTGGGTTACGAGCAGTACTTC. Translation: CASSLQPGLGYEQYF.

The chain has TRBV27 and TRBJ2-1; 7 bases agree with TRBD1. The length of the CDR3 is 14 residues. Germline loops: CDR1 MNHEY, CDR2 SMNVEV (reference sequence). V was pared by 7 bases and J by 4 bases, with 7 bases of the junction left unmatched. CDR3 protein: CASTEDRTYNEQFF. CDR3 DNA: TGTGCCAGCACGGAGGACAGGACGTACAATGAGCAGTTCTTC.

The rearrangement links TRBV28 to TRBJ2-3, with 7 positions matching TRBD1. This CDR3 spans 15 amino acids. V gave up 7 bases and J gave up 2 bases; unmatched junction bases: 9. Germline values: CDR1 MDHEN, CDR2 SYDVKM. The CDR3 here is CASTLGTENTDTQYF. The CDR3 nucleotides read TGTGCCAGCACCCTTGGGACAGAGAACACAGATACGCAGTATTTT.

In its sample, this clone was seen a few times. The chain has TRBV7-2 and TRBJ2-7, with 7 positions matching TRBD2. This CDR3 is 15 amino acids long. The V gene end was trimmed by 1 base and the J gene end by 2 bases; junction bases not matched to a gene: 5. The V gene's germline CDR1 is SGHTA and CDR2 FQGNSA. This CDR3 reads CASSLGGGKTYEQYF. CDR3 DNA: TGTGCCAGCAGCTTAGGGGGGGGTAAGACCTACGAGCAGTACTTC.

CDR3 nucleotide sequence: TGTGCCTGGAGTGTACAGGAATACGAGACCCAGTACTTC. As protein: CAWSVQEYETQYF. This chain joins TRBV30 and TRBJ2-5, with D possibly matching TRBD1 (5 bases). The CDR3 has 13 amino acids. V was clipped by 0 bases and J by 5 bases, with 10 bases between them. Germline V gives CDR1 GTSNPN, CDR2 SVGIG (reference sequence).